This TCR beta chain was found in a study of blood T cell repertoires in COVID-19 (dated by TCRdb to 2019 to 2021). Broadly, across the study: Collaborator samples came from the United States, Italy and Spain and covered acute and convalescent phases of COVID-19. The prospective study material was composed of cDNA or gDNA derived from T cells, B-cell-depleted T cells, or PBMCs. Deeply sampled blood TCRbeta repertoires from subjects exposed to, actively infected with, or recovered from COVID-19 were included in the dataset. The repertoires were made available in a free public database intended to serve as a resource for research on the immune response to SARS-CoV-2. Samples came from the ongoing ImmuneRACE study (first 160 participants) plus 1,254 subjects from 6 global collaborators. Sample metadata almost always included a de-identified subject ID, COVID-19 status, age in years and sex. Where available, HLA class I and class II types were obtained from metadata supplied by the sample provider rather than from assay-based typing. On the study overall, not on this receptor specifically: How much clinical and demographic metadata was included differed by source and by participant, and the metadata was provided uncurated.

Enrolling through a virtual design, the prospective study's participants ranged in age from roughly 18 to 95 years and lived across roughly 23 United States geographic areas. Cohort assignment in the prospective study relied on participant-reported clinical history from a screening survey and a study questionnaire. For ImmuneRACE Cohort 3, a participant was defined as recovered based on two consecutive negative NP/OP PCR tests, clearance by a healthcare professional, or resolution of symptoms. In the prospective study, whole blood, serum and a nasopharyngeal or oropharyngeal swab were collected from each participant by mobile phlebotomists. Participants in the prospective study had the option to provide additional blood draws and questionnaires over an approximately 2-month period. Blood samples from the prospective study were shipped frozen or at room temperature prior to DNA extraction. Trimmed from V: 0 bases; trimmed from J: 2 bases; junction bases lacking a gene match: 2. The germline V gene specifies SGDLS as CDR1 and YYNGEE as CDR2. The CDR3 numbers 15 residues from cysteine through phenylalanine. Kept here is only the CDR3 DNA, which spans 45 bases and is read in frame from base 1.

The immunoSEQ Assay, a bias-controlled multiplex PCR, was used to amplify TCRbeta CDR3 regions from genomic DNA. As for the authors' bioinformatics: Nucleated cell counts per sample were estimated from amplification of reference gene primers within the assay. To quantify the absolute abundance of each unique TCRbeta CDR3 rearrangement, sequence reads were collapsed and filtered. For each sample, productive Simpson clonality was calculated as the square root of Simpson's diversity index across productive rearrangements. TCRdb obtained this table from immuneACCESS and retained in-frame rearrangements with V and J assigned. These tables miss some clones; where compared with another copy, unresolved V genes account for less than half of the shortfall, and the remainder is unexplained. V and J calls plus clone size are reproduced from that table; the DNA served to infer D and trimming. The sample records about 400,000 clones, nearly 90% of which are singletons. The biggest ten clones account for less than 2% of the sample.

About this clone itself: Its antigen remains undetermined. Base qualities are not provided; no much larger clone lies one nucleotide away.

Material: PBMCs or T cells enriched from blood (not recorded which). The clonotype was recovered from a woman aged 30 to 39 who had recovered from COVID-19. Rearrangement joined TRBV9 to TRBJ2-1; the junction holds 7 bases that match TRBD2. The CDR3 region: CASSVEGRAYNEQFF. The bases read TGTGCCAGCAGCGTAGAGGGGAGGGCCTACAATGAGCAGTTCTTC.